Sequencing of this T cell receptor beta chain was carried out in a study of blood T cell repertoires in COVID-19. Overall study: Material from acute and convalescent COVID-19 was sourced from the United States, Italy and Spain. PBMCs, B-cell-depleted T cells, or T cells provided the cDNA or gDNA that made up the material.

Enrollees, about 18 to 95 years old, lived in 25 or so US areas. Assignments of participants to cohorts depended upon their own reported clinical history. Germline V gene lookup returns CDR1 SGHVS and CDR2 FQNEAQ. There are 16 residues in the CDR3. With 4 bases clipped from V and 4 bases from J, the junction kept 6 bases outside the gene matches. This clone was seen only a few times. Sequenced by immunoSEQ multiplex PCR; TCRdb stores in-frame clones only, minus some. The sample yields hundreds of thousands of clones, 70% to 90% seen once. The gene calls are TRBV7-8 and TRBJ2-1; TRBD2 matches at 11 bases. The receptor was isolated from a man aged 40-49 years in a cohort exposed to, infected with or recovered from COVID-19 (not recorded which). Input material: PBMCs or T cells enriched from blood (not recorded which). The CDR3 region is CASSSYGTSGYNEQFF. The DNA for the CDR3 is TGTGCCAGCAGCTCATACGGGACTAGCGGATACAATGAGCAGTTCTTC.